This TCR beta chain stems from a study of cytomegalovirus exposure and HLA in healthy donors. V was cut by 3 bases and J by 5 bases, with 12 bases left in between. The germline V gene has CDR1 SGDLS and CDR2 YYNGEE. The CDR3 runs to 14 residues. Study-level points and caveats: Listed as cytomegalovirus-associated were about 160 TCR beta chains.

For this clone: Antigen unknown.

Using immunoSEQ multiplex PCR, the repertoire was profiled, and TCRdb retains in-frame clones only, with some absent. The repertoire holds 100,000 to 150,000 clones, with 95% to 97% as singletons. The sample was PBMCs. The source is a man between 18 and 35 years old in good health and CMV-seronegative. This rearrangement joins TRBV9 to TRBJ2-1; a possible D gene is TRBD2 (6 bases). This chain's CDR3 is CASSGRDSHNEQFF. The CDR3, as DNA: TGTGCCAGCAGCGGCCGGGACTCGCACAATGAGCAGTTCTTC.